This TCR beta chain was documented in a study of Graves' ophthalmopathy and Graves' hyperthyroidism. General study findings and limits: Discriminating ophthalmopathy from stable hyperthyroidism, a 13-signature model attained a sensitivity of about 88% and a specificity of about 83%.

Amplification targeted the TCR beta CDR3 regions, with RNA transcripts as the source material. HTBI primers primed a first-round RT-PCR, and a second-round multiplex PCR followed. TCRdb fed the multiplex PCR reads into MiXCR, producing one record per CDR3 protein. Of over a million distinct CDR3 sequences in the sample, less than 45% were seen once. Germline CDR1 SEHNR, CDR2 FQNEAQ (reference sequence). The CDR3 has 8 residues if both end residues are counted. Worth noting for this clonotype: Its antigen is undetermined. It is likely a read error, because the conserved phenylalanine at the end of the CDR3 is missing. The DNA is left out, because the CDR3 cannot be placed on it with certainty; the CDR3 is given as TCRdb lists it.

This chain joins TRBV7-9 and TRBJ1-1. This TCR was sampled from an adult man with Graves' hyperthyroidism. The sequencing input was peripheral blood or thyroid tissue (not recorded which). CDR3 sequence reads: CASSLGTG.